This T cell receptor beta chain was recorded in a study of T cell repertoires in cytomegalovirus infection. Background on the study: It was recently identified HLA-C-restricted and well-studied HLA-B-restricted CMV epitopes that the study used. Both a matching HLA type and CMV infection were indicated by public TCR beta signatures.

Study-wide results and caveats: Within the response measured ex vivo, HLA-C-restricted CMV-specific TCR beta clonotypes were dominant.

J lost 5 bases, V lost 0 bases, and 10 bases had no gene match. Germline assignment: CDR1 SNHLY and CDR2 FYNNEI. The CDR3 is 17 residues long. MiXCR was run by TCRdb on the reads, yielding one entry per CDR3 protein. This sample has fewer than 130,000 distinct CDR3 sequences, with under 45% found just once. Of note for this clonotype: No antigen is known for it.

This sequence originates from a human donor in good health (CMV status not recorded). Some clones in this sample may be carry-over from other donors' samples. The source material was CD8+ T cells from cultured PBMCs, sampled from culture after CMV antigen stimulation. The chain uses TRBV2 and TRBJ2-3, with 8 bases that match TRBD1. CDR3 residues: CASSEALPGQVGDTQYF. The CDR3 DNA follows: TGTGCCAGCAGTGAAGCGCTTCCGGGACAGGTGGGAGATACGCAGTATTTT.